One T cell receptor beta chain is described in this entry. Its antigen remains unknown. Samples with a second dose at about 4 or about 12 weeks were pooled together. This record belongs to a study of T cell responses to AZD1222 COVID-19 vaccine. Study results and caveats: The span of vaccine-associated CD4 TCRs extended across spike, with dominance at 160-218 and 743-854. Repertoires were collected only later (after the peak T cell response had occurred). The study found Spike-specific TCR breadth and depth rose after two AZD1222 doses.

This CDR3 region has 14 residues. V gave up 10 bases and J gave up 6 bases; unmatched junction bases: 9. Germline loops: CDR1 MNHEY, CDR2 SVGEGT. The assay was immunoSEQ multiplex PCR, and TCRdb's table has in-frame clones only and misses some. The sample contains 140,000 or so clones, around nine tenths of which appear only once. This specimen consisted of peripheral blood, obtained 28 days after the second AZD1222 dose. The chain combines TRBV6-2 or TRBV6-3 with TRBJ2-7, with 13 bases matching TRBD2. The TCR was taken from an adult who received the AZD1222 COVID-19 vaccine. CDR3 protein: CATTPGLAGVEQYF. CDR3 nucleotides: TGTGCCACCACCCCCGGACTAGCGGGAGTCGAGCAGTACTTC.